This T cell receptor beta chain is from a study of blood T cell repertoires in COVID-19. Turning to the study itself: Acute-phase and convalescent COVID-19 samples originated in the United States, Italy and Spain. T cells, B-cell-depleted T cells, or PBMCs provided the cDNA or gDNA that served as material.

This clone came up once. In the study's own analysis: Counts of nucleated cells, estimated from reference gene primer amplification, were obtained. Produced via immunoSEQ multiplex PCR; TCRdb's table is partial and in-frame only. V and J calls plus clone size are reproduced from that table; the DNA served to infer D and trimming. The sample yields tens of thousands of clones, around 83% seen once. The V segment lost 3 bases and the J segment 0 bases; nucleotides outside the gene matches: 5. The length of the CDR3 is 16 residues. In germline, CDR1 is GTSNPN, CDR2 SVGIG (reference sequence). The chain carries TRBV30 and TRBJ2-7; 13 bases map to TRBD2. The specimen was peripheral blood. This TCR was sampled from a human donor in a cohort sampled during active COVID-19. The CDR3 region is CAWRLAGGKGSYEQYF. Written as DNA, the CDR3 is TGTGCCTGGAGACTAGCGGGGGGGAAAGGCTCCTACGAGCAGTACTTC.